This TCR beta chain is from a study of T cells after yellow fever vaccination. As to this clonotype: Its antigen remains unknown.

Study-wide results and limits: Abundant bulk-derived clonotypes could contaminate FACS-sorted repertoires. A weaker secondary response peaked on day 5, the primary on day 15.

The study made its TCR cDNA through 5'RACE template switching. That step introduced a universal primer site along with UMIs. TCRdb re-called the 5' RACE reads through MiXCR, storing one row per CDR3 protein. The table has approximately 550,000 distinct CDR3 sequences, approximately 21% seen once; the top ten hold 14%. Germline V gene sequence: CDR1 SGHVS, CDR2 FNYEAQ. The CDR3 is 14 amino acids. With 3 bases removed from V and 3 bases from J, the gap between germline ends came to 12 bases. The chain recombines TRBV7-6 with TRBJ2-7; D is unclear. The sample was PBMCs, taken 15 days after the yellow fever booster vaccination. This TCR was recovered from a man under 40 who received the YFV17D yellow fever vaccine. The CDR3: CASSLSNRFYEQYF. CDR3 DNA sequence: TGTGCCAGCAGCTTGAGTAACAGATTCTACGAGCAGTACTTC.